Here is one T cell receptor beta chain with its context. Antigen specificity is unknown. The sample comes from a study of cytomegalovirus exposure and HLA in healthy donors. The overall study: T cells numbering about 179 million yielded some 120 million unique TCR beta sequences in an earlier analysis. Broader study findings: Reportedly, a later analysis found an Asian-associated ancestry cluster had fewer N-insertions than the roughly 700-donor mean. Across donors, most TCRs were seen rarely, yet some public ones were widespread. In a later analysis, TCR beta V- and J-gene trimming was associated with a missense DCLRE1C variant.

PCR amplification relied on 60 Vbeta primers (plus 13 Jbeta primers). Libraries were prepared by immunoSEQ multiplex PCR; TCRdb keeps only in-frame clonotypes and omits some of them. The data show fewer than 200,000 clones, 75% to 80% seen once. The CDR3 covers 15 residues. Per germline, CDR1 MGHRA and CDR2 YSYEKL. Trimming removed 4 bases from V and 4 bases from J; junction bases left unmatched: 5. The chain combines TRBV4-1 with TRBJ2-4, with 9 bases aligning to TRBD1. This TCR came from a woman aged 30 to 39 in good health and CMV-seropositive. What was sequenced was PBMCs. The DNA for the CDR3 is TGCGCCAGCAGCCCTACAGGACAGGGGAAAAACATTCAGTACTTC. Protein: CASSPTGQGKNIQYF.